The next 29 T cell receptor beta chains were all read from a single sample in a study of shared clonotypes between healthy human individuals. Repertoires were generated with immunoSEQ multiplex PCR, while TCRdb's copy carries only in-frame clones and drops some. Of more than 2,000,000 clones in the sample, about 92% were seen once. The material sequenced was naive CD4+ T cells sorted from blood. The sample's subset: CD45RA+ positively selected. Receptors originate from a man aged 18 to 35 in good health.

CDR3 sequence (DNA): TGTGCCAGCAGCGACGGATCTAGCGGGGGGGCCGACGATGAGCAGTTCTTC. This sequence encodes CASSDGSSGGADDEQFF. This sequence joins TRBV9 and TRBJ2-1; 12 bases are a match to TRBD2. This CDR3 spans 17 amino acids. Germline values: CDR1 SGDLS, CDR2 YYNGEE. V was pared by 3 bases and J by 8 bases, with 12 bases of the junction left unmatched.

The V call is TRBV4-1, the J call TRBJ2-2, with 12 nucleotides matching TRBD1. The germline CDR1 and CDR2 sequences are MGHRA and YSYEKL. This CDR3 has 17 amino acids. Germline trimming cut 0 bases from V and 8 bases from J; bases unmatched to any gene: 7. Written as DNA, the CDR3 is TGCGCCAGCAGCCAAGATGGGACAGGGGGCGTGTTTGGGGAGCTGTTTTTT. Its protein product is CASSQDGTGGVFGELFF.

V gene TRBV11-2 combines with J gene TRBJ2-5; D unclear. V dropped 5 bases and J dropped 5 bases, with 15 bases sitting between them. The germline V gene has CDR1 SGHAT and CDR2 FQNNGV. This CDR3 is built from 14 residues. CDR3 coding DNA: TGTGCCAGCAGCCCTCCCCTACCATCGGAGACCCAGTACTTC. It specifies CASSPPLPSETQYF.

The chain recombines TRBV5-1 with TRBJ2-2; 7 nucleotides align to TRBD2. V was clipped by 0 bases and J by 5 bases; unmatched bases: 7. Germline CDR1 and CDR2: SGHRS and YFSETQ. The CDR3 extends over 16 amino acids. CDR3 protein: CASSLAEGGKTGELFF. CDR3 sequence (DNA): TGCGCCAGCAGCTTGGCCGAGGGAGGGAAGACCGGGGAGCTGTTTTTT.

The V gene is TRBV2, the J gene TRBJ2-5; D is undetermined. Germline assignment: CDR1 SNHLY and CDR2 FYNNEI. The CDR3 length is 15 residues. V gave up 4 bases and J gave up 2 bases, with 14 bases separating them. The CDR3 bases are TGTGCCAGCAGTGGGGTTCGGATAAGACAAGAGACCCAGTACTTC. This translates into CASSGVRIRQETQYF.

Only one count was recorded for this clone. Other DNA sequences in this sample translate to the same CDR3. The V gene is TRBV5-4, the J gene TRBJ1-5; tentative D call: TRBD1 (6 bases). CDR1 and CDR2 from the germline V gene are SGHNT and YYREEE (reference sequence). The length of the CDR3 is 13 residues. With 3 bases removed from V and 6 bases from J, the gap between germline ends came to 10 bases. This chain's CDR3 is CASSSDRGQPQHF. The CDR3 DNA follows: TGTGCCAGCAGCTCGGACAGAGGTCAGCCCCAGCATTTT.

This chain joins TRBV13 and TRBJ2-7; 7 nucleotides agree with TRBD2. Germline CDR1 reads PRHDT; CDR2 reads FYEKMQ (reference sequence). Trimming at V came to 5 bases and at J to 5 bases, leaving 15 bases not matched to a gene. The CDR3 is made up of 16 amino acids. Here the CDR3 reads CASSLPPGPAGHEQYF. CDR3 sequence (DNA): TGTGCCAGCAGCCTACCTCCCGGACCAGCGGGACACGAGCAGTACTTC.

The rearrangement links TRBV10-3 to TRBJ2-5; D remains unclear. The V end lost 8 bases, the J end lost 5 bases, and 12 bases lay between the germline ends. There are 12 residues in the CDR3. Germline assignment: CDR1 ENHRY and CDR2 SYGVKD. DNA for the CDR3: TGTGCCATCGCGCAGGATAAGGAGACCCAGTACTTC. Amino acids: CAIAQDKETQYF.

The chain employs TRBV4-1 and TRBJ1-4; D is unresolved. Germline V gives CDR1 MGHRA, CDR2 YSYEKL. The ends were cut back, 4 bases at V and 8 bases at J, with 17 bases in the middle. CDR3 length: 15 amino acids. CDR3 in amino acids: CASSPNYRAEEKLFF. DNA of the CDR3: TGCGCCAGCAGCCCCAATTATAGGGCTGAAGAAAAACTGTTTTTT.

The chain combines TRBV5-8 with TRBJ1-2; 8 bases line up with TRBD1. CDR1 and CDR2 from the germline V gene are SGHTS and YDEGEE. Unmatched junction bases numbered 4, after V lost 4 bases and J lost 5 bases. This CDR3 spans 13 amino acids. The CDR3 loop reads CASSLRTGYGYTF. The DNA of the CDR3 is TGTGCCAGCAGCCTAAGGACAGGGTATGGCTACACCTTC.

The CDR3 nucleotides are TGTGCCAGCAGCACCGCCTACGAGCAGTACTTC. It is translated as CASSTAYEQYF. This rearrangement joins TRBV7-2 to TRBJ2-7; no firm D call. This CDR3 spans 11 amino acids. V was cut by 5 bases and J by 2 bases, with 4 bases left in between. CDR1 is SGHTA, CDR2 FQGNSA, per germline.

This sequence joins TRBV7-9 and TRBJ2-7; TRBD1 matches at 10 bases. This CDR3 has 17 residues. The germline V gene encodes CDR1 SEHNR and CDR2 FQNEAQ (reference sequence). V shed 4 bases, J shed 5 bases, and the junction held 14 bases outside the gene matches. The CDR3 DNA reads TGTGCCAGCAGCTCCGGTAACCCCGGGACAGGGGTTAACGAGCAGTACTTC. Protein: CASSSGNPGTGVNEQYF.

The sample holds one count of this clone. The V gene is TRBV5-4, the J gene TRBJ2-3; 8 bases are a match to TRBD2. Trimming removed 5 bases from V and 2 bases from J; junction bases left unmatched: 4. Germline-derived CDR1 and CDR2 are SGHNT and YYREEE (reference sequence). CDR3 length equals 14 residues. DNA for the CDR3: TGTGCCAGCAGTCGGACTAGCCCCACAGATACGCAGTATTTT. This encodes CASSRTSPTDTQYF.

This chain uses TRBV19 with TRBJ1-1; 10 bases are shared with TRBD1. The CDR3 is 16 amino acids. V dropped 2 bases and J dropped 4; count of bases not matched to a gene: 7. CDR1 LNHDA and CDR2 SQIVND come from the germline V gene (reference sequence). CDR3 amino acids: CASSIPSGQGSTEAFF. The CDR3 DNA follows: TGTGCCAGTAGTATACCCTCGGGACAGGGGAGCACTGAAGCTTTCTTT. The full variable domain, with the rest looked up from reference TRBV19 and TRBJ1-1, is DGGITQSPKYLFRKEGQNVTLSCEQNLNHDAMYWYRQDPGQGLRLIYYSQIVNDFQKGDIAEGYSVSREKKESFPLTVTSAQKNPTAFYLCASSIPSGQGSTEAFFGQGTRLTVV.

The chain employs TRBV6-5 and TRBJ2-7, with D unresolved. Looked up from germline, CDR1 is MNHEY and CDR2 is SVGAGI. The CDR3 is 12 amino acids. Trimming shortened V by 4 bases and J by 1 base, and 5 bases separated the two germline ends. The CDR3: CASSSQSYEQYF. The CDR3 DNA reads TGTGCCAGCAGTTCCCAGTCCTACGAGCAGTACTTC.

This sequence joins TRBV28 and TRBJ1-1; no definite D call. Germline CDR1 reads MDHEN; CDR2 reads SYDVKM. This CDR3 has 15 residues. The V end lost 3 bases, the J end lost 0 bases, and 11 bases lay between the germline ends. CDR3 residues: CASSFPTSMNTEAFF. The CDR3 region has the DNA TGTGCCAGCAGTTTCCCGACGAGCATGAACACTGAAGCTTTCTTT. Drawing the rest from reference TRBV28 and TRBJ1-1, the complete variable domain is DVKVTQSSRYLVKRTGEKVFLECVQDMDHENMFWYRQDPGLGLRLIYFSYDVKMKEKGDIPEGYSVSREKKERFSLILESASTNQTSMYLCASSFPTSMNTEAFFGQGTRLTVV.

V is TRBV9 and J is TRBJ2-7; 9 positions agree with TRBD1. J lost 5 bases, V lost 3 bases, and 12 bases had no gene match. This CDR3 has 16 residues. Germline loops: CDR1 SGDLS, CDR2 YYNGEE. The CDR3 nucleotides are TGTGCCAGCAGCGCCCAGCCCGGAGACAGGGGGGACGAGCAGTACTTC. Translating gives CASSAQPGDRGDEQYF.

This chain connects TRBV7-9 to TRBJ2-5; D is possibly TRBD2 (6 bases). V was clipped by 6 bases and J by 3 bases, with 23 bases between them. This CDR3 is built from 17 residues. Germline values: CDR1 SEHNR, CDR2 FQNEAQ (reference sequence). In nucleotides, the CDR3 is TGTGCCAGCAGTCTACAACTTTTCGGACTAAGGGAAGAGACCCAGTACTTC. Protein sequence: CASSLQLFGLREETQYF.

The sample holds one count of this clone. The rearrangement links TRBV4-1 to TRBJ1-1; TRBD1 matches 8 bases. Looked up from germline, CDR1 is MGHRA and CDR2 is YSYEKL. With 2 bases clipped from V and 9 bases from J, the junction kept 11 bases outside the gene matches. The CDR3 totals 15 residues. For the CDR3, the DNA is TGCGCCAGCAGCCAATTTTCCGGGACAGGTCTTCAAGCTTTCTTT. Translated, it gives CASSQFSGTGLQAFF.

The gene calls are TRBV5-1 and TRBJ2-2, with D possibly TRBD2 on 6 matching bases. Germline V lookup: CDR1 SGHRS, CDR2 YFSETQ. The CDR3 has 16 amino acids. The V and J ends lost 0 bases and 3 bases respectively, with 12 bases between them. CDR3 bases: TGCGCCAGCAGCTTGGGGACTAACGGGGACACCGGGGAGCTGTTTTTT. Translation: CASSLGTNGDTGELFF.

J is TRBJ2-2 and V is TRBV10-3; 8 nucleotides line up with TRBD1. The V and J ends lost 5 bases and 6 bases, in that order; junction bases with no gene match: 5. The CDR3 is 14 amino acids. Germline V lookup: CDR1 ENHRY, CDR2 SYGVKD. The DNA for the CDR3 is TGTGCCATCAGTAAGGACAGGGAGGCCGGGGAGCTGTTTTTT. Its protein product is CAISKDREAGELFF.

This chain uses TRBV5-1 with TRBJ1-2; D not resolved. Germline CDR1 reads SGHRS; CDR2 reads YFSETQ. Trimming took off 2 bases at V and 8 bases at J, with 16 bases between the two ends. The CDR3 has 14 residues. The CDR3 DNA sequence: TGCGCCAGCAGCTTAGGCTCGAGGTTCGAAGGCTACACCTTC. Its translation is CASSLGSRFEGYTF.

About this clone itself: At the DNA level, this CDR3 is encoded by other sequences in the same sample as well. The chain joins TRBV29-1 to TRBJ2-6; perhaps TRBD2 as D (5 bases). The V gene lost 4 bases and the J gene lost 2 bases, with 9 bases spanning the gap. The CDR3 is made up of 14 amino acids. The germline V gene has CDR1 SQVTM and CDR2 ANQGSEA. CDR3 residues: CSVGTGTGANVLTF. The CDR3 coding sequence is TGCAGCGTTGGGACGGGGACTGGGGCCAACGTCCTGACTTTC.

The chain recombines TRBV2 with TRBJ2-7; D unresolved. The CDR3 contains 13 residues. Trimming removed 2 bases from V and 7 bases from J, with 12 bases in between. The V gene's germline CDR1 is SNHLY and CDR2 FYNNEI. CDR3 DNA: TGTGCCAGCAGTGAACAGGCGACTTCGGAGCAGTACTTC. Protein sequence: CASSEQATSEQYF.

The V gene is TRBV6-1, the J gene TRBJ1-1, with 7 bases aligning to TRBD1. CDR3 size: 14 residues. Looked up from germline, CDR1 is MNHNS and CDR2 is SASEGT. The ends lost 2 bases at V and 7 bases at J; junction bases unmatched: 7. DNA for the CDR3: TGTGCCAGCAGTGAACGCCGACAGGGAGGTGAAGCTTTCTTT. Translated, it gives CASSERRQGGEAFF.

V and J are TRBV19 and TRBJ2-3; 12 bases match TRBD2. Germline V gene sequence: CDR1 LNHDA, CDR2 SQIVND (reference sequence). V lost 6 bases, J lost 5 bases, and 3 bases stayed unmatched. The CDR3 consists of 14 residues. As DNA, the CDR3 is TGTGCCAGTAGCAGGACTAGCGGGATAGATACGCAGTATTTT. Residues: CASSRTSGIDTQYF.

The genes are TRBV5-1 and TRBJ1-5; TRBD1 might be the D (5 bases). Trimming cost V 4 bases and J 5 bases, with 10 bases left between them. Germline CDR1 reads SGHRS; CDR2 reads YFSETQ. The CDR3 totals 13 residues. CDR3 region: CASSVGTDQPQHF. The CDR3 DNA reads TGCGCCAGCAGCGTTGGGACCGATCAGCCCCAGCATTTT.

The chain couples TRBV4-3 to TRBJ2-4; 11 positions match TRBD2. This CDR3 contains 20 residues. Trimming took 0 bases from V and 0 from J; bases not matched to a gene: 10. Germline V lookup: CDR1 LGHNA, CDR2 YSLEER. CDR3 residues: CASSQDSVAGGLLAKNIQYF. CDR3 sequence (DNA): TGCGCCAGCAGCCAAGATTCGGTAGCGGGAGGGCTCCTAGCCAAAAACATTCAGTACTTC.

V gene TRBV2 combines with J gene TRBJ2-7, with D possibly being TRBD1 (5 bases). The CDR3 extends over 14 amino acids. Germline CDR1 and CDR2: SNHLY and FYNNEI. The ends were cut back, 7 bases at V and 0 bases at J, with 13 bases in the middle. CDR3 DNA: TGTGCCAGCACCAAGACAGATTCCTCCTACGAGCAGTACTTC. Its translation is CASTKTDSSYEQYF.